What follows is one TCR beta chain and its context. It lacks a known antigen. Nothing much larger sits one base from this clone, and base qualities are not available. The immunoSEQ kit was used, according to the manufacturer's recommendations, to generate TCR beta libraries from genomic DNA. To prepare the libraries, a first multiplex PCR with proprietary primers was run, followed by a second PCR that added unique barcodes, and a bead cleanup was done after each round. A kit-provided positive control reaction and a negative control reaction were included in every sample batch. The final libraries underwent checking on an Agilent 4200 TapeStation D1000 ScreenTape, volumetric pooling, and quantification by qPCR. Sequencing ran on an Illumina NextSeq500 with a MidOutput 150-cycle cartridge, using 156 Read1 and 15 Index1 cycles with kit custom primers. The pooled library was loaded at 0.85 to 1 pM, with a 20% PhiX control spiked in. Under the source paper's analysis protocol: Vendor-processed data were analyzed in R, with a clonotype defined as all T cells sharing the same CDR3 nucleotide sequence. For clone abundance analyses, frequencies were normalized to the 10,000 most abundant clones per sample. Public T cell clones, which averaged fewer than five per sample, were removed prior to analysis. Tumor-enriched and baseline blood-enriched clonotypes were defined by at least a 32-fold difference in abundance between compartments. A beta-binomial differential abundance model was used to identify clonotypes that were expanded or contracted between blood time points. Tumor-blood repertoire similarity was measured with the Baroni-Urbani and Buser coefficient, and groups were compared using two-tailed Wilcoxon tests in R. Sourced from immuneACCESS, this table was stored by TCRdb with only in-frame sequences that have V and J called. A share of the clones is absent; for the studies checked, an unresolved V gene accounts for under half, and the remainder has no known explanation. The DNA gave D and trimming, while V, J and clone size come from that table. The sample yields 100,000 to 150,000 clones; about 88% were counted once. Approximately 5.8% of the sample rests with the top ten.

The data are from a study of radiation and T cells in renal cell carcinoma (dated by TCRdb to about 2020). A note on the overall study: The samples were drawn from a clinical trial, where primary renal cell carcinomas were treated with 15 Gy of stereotactic body radiation therapy and then removed by nephrectomy 4 weeks afterward. In the approximately 53 samples combined, around 3.7 million unique CDR3 nucleotide sequences were found, encoding approximately 2,800,000 unique CDR3 amino acid sequences. In total, approximately 55 samples, comprising around 26 tumors and roughly 27 peripheral blood samples, were subjected to TCR beta sequencing.

Per the publication, the time point label means: blood 2 weeks post-SBRT. Sample treatment or condition, as interpreted from the label and publication: 15 Gy SBRT to primary tumor, nephrectomy 4 weeks later. To follow tumor-enriched clonotypes, serial peripheral blood was collected from radiation-treated patients at baseline and at 2 weeks and 4 weeks after SBRT. Every patient had renal cell carcinoma of clear cell pathology. The QIAamp DNA Blood Mini Kit (Qiagen) was used to prepare genomic DNA for TCR sequencing. Only samples passing all quality control checks were included in the analyses. Taken from the germline V gene (reference sequence), the CDR1 and CDR2 loops are LNHDA and SQIVND. V is pared back by 7 bases and J by 3 bases, with 14 bases lying between the germline termini. There are 14 amino acids in the CDR3, from cysteine to phenylalanine inclusive. The only DNA kept is the CDR3, 42 bases in frame from the first base.

The full study reports these points: The single-armed trial design could not address effects of radiation dose or scheduling on the TCR repertoire. Tracking of blood repertoire dynamics stopped at approximately 4 weeks after treatment, with no follow-up past that point. Because no pretreatment tumor biopsies were available, whether clonotypes were present in the tumor at baseline could not be determined. In blood, the top tumor clonotypes increased between baseline and 2 weeks post-radiation and then shrank by 4 weeks, which suggests that tumor-resident clones expanded only transiently.

This receptor was identified in a woman aged 65 to 85 with renal cell carcinoma. This specimen consisted of blood, obtained from a patient whose treatment included radiotherapy and nephrectomy. Here the chain combines TRBV19 and TRBJ2-3; the D gene cannot be resolved reliably. The nucleotide sequence is TGTGCCAGTACCACCCCCGGCGGAACAGATACGCAGTATTTT. It encodes CASTTPGGTDTQYF.